These T cell receptor beta chains were read from a single sample in a study of cytomegalovirus exposure and HLA in healthy donors. This table comes from immunoSEQ multiplex PCR, and its TCRdb copy is limited to in-frame clones, with some not included. The sample contains 90,000 to 150,000 clones, roughly 77% of which appear only once. Source material: PBMCs. The receptors stem from a man aged 40-49 years in good health and CMV-seronegative. CDR3s include the opening cysteine and the closing phenylalanine or tryptophan. A D gene is named only where the DNA matches it firmly. Clone size, where shown, is once, few, many, or a class for clones that have expanded.

V gene	D gene	J gene	clone size	CDR3 protein	CDR3 DNA
TRBV2	TRBD2	TRBJ2-7	NA	CASSYTGDSGTAYEQYF	TGTGCCAGCAGTTACACTGGGGATAGCGGGACGGCCTACGAGCAGTACTTC
TRBV19	NA	TRBJ2-2	NA	CASRLSGTGELFF	TGTGCCAGTAGATTATCGGGCACCGGGGAGCTGTTTTTT
TRBV28	NA	TRBJ1-1	NA	CASSADMNTEAFF	TGTGCCAGCAGTGCAGACATGAACACTGAAGCTTTCTTT
TRBV28	NA	TRBJ2-3	few	CASSSLQTATQYF	TGTGCCAGCAGTTCCCTACAGACGGCTACGCAGTATTTT
TRBV27	NA	TRBJ2-1	few	CASSLSSRSYYNEQFF	TGTGCCAGCAGTTTGAGTAGCCGATCATACTACAATGAGCAGTTCTTC
TRBV9	NA	TRBJ1-6	NA	CASSPLAGASSYNSPLHF	TGTGCCAGCAGCCCCCTTGCGGGGGCCAGCTCCTATAATTCACCCCTCCACTTT
TRBV4-1	TRBD2	TRBJ2-7	NA	CASSQDSASGGPSSYEQYF	TGCGCCAGCAGCCAAGATTCGGCTAGCGGGGGGCCTAGCTCCTACGAGCAGTACTTC
TRBV6-5	TRBD2	TRBJ2-7	NA	CASSYYQGLAYEQYF	TGTGCCAGCAGTTACTACCAGGGACTAGCGTACGAGCAGTACTTC
TRBV7-3	NA	TRBJ2-7	NA	CASSLSAGNAYEQYF	TGTGCCAGCAGCTTAAGCGCAGGGAATGCCTACGAGCAGTACTTC
TRBV27	NA	TRBJ2-3	NA	CASRFVKLSAQYF	TGTGCCAGCCGTTTCGTCAAATTGAGTGCGCAGTATTTT
TRBV11-2	NA	TRBJ1-6	NA	CASSAGIGALHF	TGTGCCAGCAGCGCAGGGATTGGAGCCCTCCACTTT
TRBV5-6	TRBD1	TRBJ1-2	NA	CASSRGQGQGYGYTF	TGTGCCAGCAGCCGTGGACAGGGGCAAGGTTATGGCTACACCTTC
TRBV2	NA	TRBJ2-7	once	CASSEDGGTYEQYF	TGTGCCAGCAGTGAAGATGGCGGGACCTACGAGCAGTACTTC
TRBV6-6	NA	TRBJ2-2	NA	CASSYRPGNTGELFF	TGTGCCAGCAGTTACCGCCCGGGGAACACCGGGGAGCTGTTTTTT
TRBV11-3	NA	TRBJ1-3	once	CASSLAPPGGAGNTIYF	TGTGCCAGCAGCTTAGCCCCACCTGGAGGGGCTGGAAACACCATATATTTT
TRBV9	NA	TRBJ1-1	NA	CASSVQAGYTEAFF	TGTGCCAGCAGCGTCCAGGCAGGGTACACTGAAGCTTTCTTT
TRBV10-3	NA	TRBJ1-2	NA	CAISDLGIVYGYTF	TGTGCCATCAGTGATCTAGGAATCGTTTATGGCTACACCTTC
TRBV13	TRBD2	TRBJ2-1	NA	CASSFLTSGSYNEQFF	TGTGCCAGCAGCTTCCTGACTAGCGGGAGCTACAATGAGCAGTTCTTC
TRBV6-1	NA	TRBJ1-2	few	CASSADRSGYTF	TGTGCCAGCAGTGCTGACAGGAGTGGCTACACCTTC
TRBV28	NA	TRBJ2-1	few	CASSPDWRTYNEQFF	TGTGCCAGCAGCCCGGACTGGAGAACCTACAATGAGCAGTTCTTC
TRBV5-6	TRBD2	TRBJ2-1	NA	CASSLAGTRQNEQFF	TGTGCCAGCAGCTTGGCCGGGACTAGACAGAATGAGCAGTTCTTC
TRBV19	TRBD1	TRBJ2-1	NA	CASSIGDNRQGRNEQFF	TGTGCCAGTAGTATAGGAGACAATAGACAGGGACGCAATGAGCAGTTCTTC
TRBV5-8	TRBD1	TRBJ1-2	NA	CASSRTGNYGYTF	TGTGCCAGCAGCCGGACAGGGAATTATGGCTACACCTTC
TRBV6-5	NA	TRBJ2-1	NA	CASGRDGGNEQFF	TGTGCCAGCGGGCGGGACGGCGGCAATGAGCAGTTCTTC
TRBV18	TRBD1	TRBJ2-3	NA	CASSPRPWDRSSSTDTQYF	TGTGCCAGCTCACCACGTCCCTGGGACAGGTCCTCTAGCACAGATACGCAGTATTTT
TRBV5-1	TRBD2	TRBJ2-1	NA	CASRTAGGSVNEQFF	TGCGCCAGCAGAACAGCGGGGGGGTCTGTCAATGAGCAGTTCTTC
TRBV6-5	NA	TRBJ1-3	NA	CASSQYNSGNTIYF	TGTGCCAGCAGCCAGTACAACTCTGGAAACACCATATATTTT
TRBV4-2	TRBD1	TRBJ2-3	NA	CASSQAGTASDTQYF	TGTGCCAGCAGCCAAGCCGGGACAGCTTCAGATACGCAGTATTTT
TRBV27	NA	TRBJ1-5	NA	CASSLGGARQPQHF	TGTGCCAGCAGTTTGGGAGGGGCAAGACAGCCCCAGCATTTT
TRBV5-1	NA	TRBJ1-1	NA	CAIGYRMNTEAFF	TGCGCCATCGGGTACAGGATGAACACTGAAGCTTTCTTT
TRBV28	NA	TRBJ1-5	few	CASSSQGIDQPQHF	TGTGCCAGCAGTTCCCAGGGGATTGACCAGCCCCAGCATTTT
TRBV19	NA	TRBJ1-1	few	CASNPSVNTEAFF	TGTGCCAGTAACCCCTCAGTGAACACTGAAGCTTTCTTT
TRBV30	NA	TRBJ1-3	NA	CARGFGNTIYF	TGTGCCAGGGGGTTCGGAAACACCATATATTTT
TRBV4-2	NA	TRBJ2-1	few	CASSHDGGGRGELGEQFF	TGTGCCAGCAGCCACGATGGCGGAGGGAGAGGAGAGTTAGGTGAGCAGTTCTTC
TRBV7-9	NA	TRBJ2-6	NA	CASSLEFGVLTF	TGTGCCAGCAGCTTAGAGTTCGGCGTCCTGACTTTC
TRBV18	NA	TRBJ1-1	few	CASSPQGGLADTEAFF	TGTGCCAGCTCACCCCAGGGAGGGTTGGCGGACACTGAAGCTTTCTTT
TRBV6-5	NA	TRBJ2-7	NA	CASSYSGATTYEQYF	TGTGCCAGCAGTTACTCAGGGGCGACGACCTACGAGCAGTACTTC
TRBV6-5	TRBD2	TRBJ2-5	NA	CASSLTSGKSETQYF	TGTGCCAGCAGCCTAACTAGCGGGAAATCAGAGACCCAGTACTTC
TRBV19	TRBD2	TRBJ2-6	NA	CASRGGGSSGANVLTF	TGTGCCAGTCGGGGGGGAGGGAGCTCTGGGGCCAACGTCCTGACTTTC
TRBV19	NA	TRBJ2-6	NA	CASLHAGPTRSGANVLTF	TGTGCCAGTCTCCACGCGGGACCCACCCGCTCTGGGGCCAACGTCCTGACTTTC
TRBV7-3	TRBD1	TRBJ2-5	NA	CASSSTGATQYF	TGTGCCAGCAGCAGTACAGGGGCGACCCAGTACTTC
TRBV5-1	TRBD1	TRBJ1-5	NA	CASTLLIDEGRGNSNQPQHF	TGCGCCAGCACCCTACTCATCGATGAGGGCAGGGGGAATAGCAATCAGCCCCAGCATTTT
TRBV7-6	NA	TRBJ2-1	once	CASSQSRTVNNEQFF	TGTGCCAGCAGCCAAAGTCGGACAGTCAACAATGAGCAGTTCTTC
TRBV19	TRBD2	TRBJ2-6	few	CASTTGGRGPSGANVLTF	TGTGCCAGTACCACGGGGGGGAGGGGTCCCTCTGGGGCCAACGTCCTGACTTTC
TRBV6-6	NA	TRBJ2-5	NA	CASSRPGLDQETQYF	TGTGCCAGCAGCAGACCGGGACTGGATCAAGAGACCCAGTACTTC
TRBV27	TRBD2	TRBJ2-2	once	CASSWAAGYTGELFF	TGTGCCAGCAGCTGGGCAGCGGGATACACCGGGGAGCTGTTTTTT
TRBV6-5	TRBD2	TRBJ2-5	NA	CASVRTSGNQETQYF	TGTGCCAGCGTCCGGACTAGCGGGAACCAAGAGACCCAGTACTTC
TRBV6-5	TRBD1	TRBJ1-4	NA	CASSPATGGYEKLFF	TGTGCCAGCAGCCCTGCGACAGGGGGCTATGAAAAACTGTTTTTT
TRBV4-3	NA	TRBJ1-2	NA	CASSQDQGRGYGYTF	TGCGCCAGCAGCCAAGATCAGGGACGGGGGTATGGCTACACCTTC
TRBV7-2	NA	TRBJ1-2	NA	CASSLGQAGYTF	TGTGCCAGCAGCTTAGGTCAGGCTGGCTACACCTTC